The 14 T cell receptor beta chains presented below share a single source sample, sequenced in a study of T cell responses to AZD1222 COVID-19 vaccine. The method was immunoSEQ multiplex PCR; TCRdb's version includes in-frame clones alone and lacks a portion of them. The data hold about 130,000 clones, with around nine tenths observed a single time. This specimen consisted of peripheral blood, obtained on day 0 of AZD1222 vaccination. The source of these receptors is an adult in good health.

The chain combines TRBV25-1 with TRBJ2-7; a weak D match, TRBD2 (5 bases). Germline V gene sequence: CDR1 MGHDK, CDR2 SYGVNS. V lost 6 bases, J lost 4 bases, and 7 bases lay in between. The CDR3 length is 11 residues. This chain's CDR3 is CASSRGYEQYF. In DNA, the CDR3 is TGTGCCAGCAGCCGAGGGTACGAGCAGTACTTC.

This sequence joins TRBV10-3 and TRBJ2-7; tentatively, D is TRBD2 (5 bases). This CDR3 has 13 amino acids. Trimming took off 8 bases at V and 4 bases at J, with 15 bases between the two ends. CDR1 is ENHRY, CDR2 SYGVKD, per germline. The CDR3 is CAIALSGNYEQYF. In DNA, the CDR3 is TGTGCCATCGCCCTGTCGGGAAATTACGAGCAGTACTTC.

The rearrangement uses TRBV28 and TRBJ2-7; 9 bases map to TRBD2. After removal of 8 bases from V and 3 bases from J, the junction contained 11 bases not matched to a gene. The CDR3 is made up of 15 amino acids. The germline CDR1 and CDR2 sequences are MDHEN and SYDVKM. CDR3 residues: CASDSSGTVDYEQYF. CDR3 bases: TGTGCCAGCGATTCTAGCGGGACCGTTGACTACGAGCAGTACTTC.

This chain's CDR3 is CASSPVGGGYGDTF. The CDR3 DNA is TGTGCCAGCAGCCCCGTGGGTGGGGGATATGGGGACACCTTC. This chain uses TRBV11-2 with TRBJ1-2, with D maybe TRBD1 (5 bases). The CDR3 loop spans 14 amino acids. Germline values: CDR1 SGHAT, CDR2 FQNNGV. Trimming took 5 bases from V and 12 from J, leaving 22 bases between them.

The V gene is TRBV5-6, the J gene TRBJ1-3; no clear D gene. Germline lookup yields CDR1 SGHDT and CDR2 YYEEEE. The ends were cut back, 4 bases at V and 7 bases at J, with 18 bases in the middle. The CDR3 is 15 amino acids. CDR3 protein: CASSPSGNIGNTIYF. The CDR3 nucleotides are TGTGCCAGCAGCCCCTCCGGGAATATTGGGAACACCATATATTTT.

V gene TRBV10-3 combines with J gene TRBJ1-2; the D is unclear. The CDR3 totals 13 residues. V was clipped by 4 bases and J by 5 bases, with 11 bases between them. CDR1 is ENHRY and CDR2 is SYGVKD in the germline V gene. The CDR3 coding sequence is TGTGCCATCAGTGCGGCTGAGCTTTATGGCTACACCTTC. This codes for CAISAAELYGYTF.

CDR3 coding DNA: TGTGCCAGCAGCCGCGGGACTTCAACTAATGAAAAACTGTTTTTT. Its protein is CASSRGTSTNEKLFF. The V and J genes are TRBV9 and TRBJ1-4; D might be TRBD1 (5 bases). The germline V gene has CDR1 SGDLS and CDR2 YYNGEE. This CDR3 region has 15 residues. Trimming shortened V by 4 bases and J by 0 bases, and 10 bases separated the two germline ends.

The rearrangement joins TRBV29-1 to TRBJ1-1; D is possibly TRBD1 (5 bases). CDR3 length: 13 residues. The germline V gene has CDR1 SQVTM and CDR2 ANQGSEA. Between the trimmed V and J ends, which lost 1 base and 5 bases, there was a span of 11 bases. The CDR3 bases are TGCAGCGTTGAAGGTTTCGGGGGGACTGAAGCTTTCTTT. Residues: CSVEGFGGTEAFF.

The J gene is TRBJ1-2, the V gene TRBV13, with 12 bases matching TRBD1. The CDR3 contains 17 residues. J was trimmed by 6 bases and V by 5 bases; bases with no gene match: 13. Germline V lookup: CDR1 PRHDT, CDR2 FYEKMQ (reference sequence). Here the CDR3 DNA reads TGTGCCAGCAGCCTCCGGGACAGGGGGCGCCTTCGGGATGGCTACACCTTC. It encodes CASSLRDRGRLRDGYTF.

V gene TRBV5-6 combines with J gene TRBJ2-7; D may be TRBD2 (6 bases). Trimming pared 3 bases from V and 7 bases from J, leaving 20 bases between. The germline gives CDR1 SGHDT, CDR2 YYEEEE. The CDR3 has 15 residues. The CDR3 region is CASSSRDSRSWEQYF. Here the CDR3 DNA reads TGTGCCAGCAGCTCGCGGGACTCTCGGTCTTGGGAGCAGTACTTC. Full variable domain (rest looked up from reference TRBV5-6 and TRBJ2-7): DAGVTQSPTHLIKTRGQQVTLRCSPKSGHDTVSWYQQALGQGPQFIFQYYEEEERQRGNFPDRFSGHQFPNYSSELNVNALLLGDSALYLCASSSRDSRSWEQYFGPGTRLTVT.

This sequence joins TRBV15 and TRBJ1-5, with D tentatively TRBD1 (5 bases). This CDR3 region has 17 residues. Per the germline V gene, CDR1 is LNHNV and CDR2 is YYDKDF (reference sequence). Trimming removed 0 bases from V and 3 bases from J, with 15 bases in between. The CDR3 loop reads CATSRDQARGDNQPQHF. The CDR3 nucleotides read TGTGCCACCAGCAGAGACCAGGCACGAGGGGACAATCAGCCCCAGCATTTT.

The J gene is TRBJ2-7, the V gene TRBV5-6; a possible D gene is TRBD2 (6 bases). CDR3 length equals 15 residues. V lost 0 bases and J lost 1, with 11 bases in between. The germline V gene has CDR1 SGHDT and CDR2 YYEEEE. This chain's CDR3 is CASSLGLVGSYEQYF. Written as DNA, the CDR3 is TGTGCCAGCAGCTTGGGACTAGTGGGGTCCTACGAGCAGTACTTC.

In its sample, this clone was seen once. This chain links TRBV11-2 with TRBJ1-2; 7 nucleotides agree with TRBD1. The CDR3 length is 15 residues. Trimming cost V 5 bases and J 7 bases; bases outside gene matches: 13. Per the germline V gene, CDR1 is SGHAT and CDR2 is FQNNGV. In DNA, the CDR3 is TGTGCCAGCAGCACCGACAGGGCCAGGATAGGTGGCTACACCTTC. It encodes CASSTDRARIGGYTF.

J is TRBJ2-3 and V is TRBV7-6; the D gene could be TRBD1 or TRBD2 (5 bases each). V dropped 5 bases and J dropped 6 bases, with 18 bases sitting between them. The CDR3 consists of 15 residues. The germline gives CDR1 SGHVS, CDR2 FNYEAQ. CDR3 region: CASSLPGTGQDTQYF. The CDR3 nucleotides are TGTGCCAGCAGCCTTCCCGGGACGGGTCAGGATACGCAGTATTTT.